This T cell receptor beta chain comes out of a study of cytomegalovirus exposure and HLA in healthy donors. Whole-study findings and limits: More clonal expansion characterized HLA-associated TCR beta chains than equally common others in a later analysis.

CDR3 length: 12 amino acids. Germline assignment: CDR1 GTSNPN and CDR2 SVGIG (reference sequence). Trimming shortened V by 5 bases and J by 6 bases, and 13 bases separated the two germline ends. Turning to this clone: Its target is unknown.

PCR involved 60 Vbeta and 13 Jbeta primers. Produced via immunoSEQ multiplex PCR; TCRdb's table is partial and in-frame only. The sample shows approximately 150,000 clones, roughly 83% of them seen only once. The chain joins TRBV30 to TRBJ1-2; unclear D gene. The origin of this receptor is a human donor in good health. The sequenced material came from PBMCs. The CDR3 loop is CAWARDGNGYTF. The CDR3 DNA reads as TGTGCCTGGGCTCGAGACGGGAATGGCTACACCTTC.